This is a list of T cell receptor beta chains from one sample in a study of T cells in Graves' hyperthyroidism and ophthalmopathy. One entry per CDR3 protein results from TCRdb running MiXCR on the multiplex PCR reads. Here the sample spans about 540,000 distinct CDR3 sequences, under 60% being singletons. Specimen: peripheral blood or thyroid tissue (not recorded which). Source of these receptors: a young woman with Graves' hyperthyroidism. CDR3s include the opening cysteine and the closing phenylalanine or tryptophan. The D gene is left open where the match is weak. Size values are once, few and many counts, or a class for expanded clones, and some rows have none.

D,J,V,size,DNA,CDR3
TRBD2,TRBJ2-3,TRBV7-8,-,TGTGCCAGCAGCGGGGGGGGGGAGCATACGCAGTATTTT,CASSGGGEHTQYF
TRBD2,TRBJ2-7,TRBV4-1,few,TGCGCCAGCAGCCAATTATCGAGCGGGGCCTACGAGCAGTACTTC,CASSQLSSGAYEQYF
-,TRBJ1-1,TRBV11-3,many,TGTGCCAGCAGCTCCAACATGGAAACTGAAGCTTTCTTT,CASSSNMETEAFF
TRBD1,TRBJ1-5,TRBV2,-,TGTGCCAGCAGTAGGATGACAGGGAGTGGCAATCAGCCCCAGCATTTT,CASSRMTGSGNQPQHF
TRBD2,TRBJ2-7,TRBV9,-,TGTGCCAGCCGGTCTAGCGGGTCTCCTGAGCAGTACTTC,CASRSSGSPEQYF
TRBD1,TRBJ1-2,TRBV20-1,many,TGCAGTGCTACCGACAGGGGGCTCAGCTATGGCTACACCTTC,CSATDRGLSYGYTF
-,TRBJ2-5,TRBV2,-,TGTGCCAGCAGCACCGACACAGGGGACTACGAGTTTGAGACCCAGTACTTC,CASSTDTGDYEFETQYF
-,TRBJ2-2,TRBV15,-,TGTGCCACCAGCAGAGAAGGGACTGAAGGTAGTCTGTTTTTT,CATSREGTEGSLFF
-,TRBJ1-5,TRBV6-2/TRBV6-3,-,TGTGCCAGCAGCCACCGATACAGGGATAACAGTCAGCCCCAGCATTTT,CASSHRYRDNSQPQHF
-,TRBJ1-4,TRBV7-9,-,TGTGCCAGCAGCTTAGAGGCTGGTGGAGGGTGGTATGAAAAACTGTTTTTT,CASSLEAGGGWYEKLFF
TRBD1,TRBJ1-1,TRBV10-3,-,TGTGCCATCAGTGAGTCTGCGGGACAGGGTGATGAAGCTTTCTTT,CAISESAGQGDEAFF
TRBD2,TRBJ2-7,TRBV3-1,-,TGTGCCAGCAGCCTTGGGACTAGCGGGAGTCCCGAGCAGTACTTC,CASSLGTSGSPEQYF
-,TRBJ1-2,TRBV27,-,TGTGCCAGCAGTTTAGTAGGGCCGGGGGATGGCTACACCTTC,CASSLVGPGDGYTF
TRBD1,TRBJ1-2,TRBV11-2,-,TGTGCCAGCAGTAGACAGGGTAGGGCTAACTATGGCTACACCTTC,CASSRQGRANYGYTF
TRBD1,TRBJ1-5,TRBV10-2,many,TGCGCCAGCGGGGGAGAGGACAGGGTAGTTCAGCCCCAGCATTTT,CASGGEDRVVQPQHF
TRBD1,TRBJ1-6,TRBV4-2,many,TGTGCCAGCAGCCCAGGGGGGACAGGGAATTCACCCCTCCACTTT,CASSPGGTGNSPLHF